One sample yielded the 3 T cell receptor beta chains listed below, sequenced in a study of blood T cell repertoires in COVID-19. Data came from immunoSEQ multiplex PCR; TCRdb stores just in-frame clones and leaves some out. Of around 54,000 clones in the sample, roughly 88% are singletons; the top ten hold around 3.1%. Sequenced input: peripheral blood. The receptors stem from a human donor in a cohort sampled during active COVID-19.

This clone was seen only a few times. For the CDR3, the DNA is TGCGCCAGCAGCCTGGAGGGTGAAGGACTCTACGAGCAGTACTTC. Residues: CASSLEGEGLYEQYF. The chain links TRBV5-1 to TRBJ2-7; tentative D call: TRBD2 (6 bases). Between the trimmed V and J ends, which lost 4 bases and 3 bases, there was a span of 17 bases. This CDR3 has 15 residues. The V gene's germline CDR1 is SGHRS and CDR2 YFSETQ.

This chain uses TRBV3-1 (or the pseudogene TRBV3-2) with TRBJ2-7, with TRBD1 identical over 7 bases. CDR3 length: 17 residues. V trimming: 0 bases; J trimming: 6 bases; junction bases outside the gene matches: 14. Per germline, CDR1 LGHDT and CDR2 YNNKEL (reference sequence). CDR3 sequence: CASSQELADRRKGEQYF. The CDR3 DNA is TGTGCCAGCAGCCAAGAGCTTGCGGACAGGAGAAAGGGCGAGCAGTACTTC.

The chain couples TRBV5-1 to TRBJ2-3, with 7 bases lining up with TRBD1. The CDR3 runs to 15 residues. Unmatched junction bases numbered 10, after V lost 4 bases and J lost 5 bases. Per the germline V gene, CDR1 is SGHRS and CDR2 is YFSETQ. CDR3 sequence: CASSRTGDSVDTQYF. The CDR3 DNA reads TGCGCCAGCAGCCGCACAGGGGATAGTGTAGATACGCAGTATTTT. Supplemented by reference TRBV5-1 and TRBJ2-3, the full variable domain reads KAGVTQTPRYLIKTRGQQVTLSCSPISGHRSVSWYQQTPGQGLQFLFEYFSETQRNKGNFPGRFSGRQFSNSRSEMNVSTLELGDSALYLCASSRTGDSVDTQYFGPGTRLTVL.